The entry below describes one TCR beta chain. The method was immunoSEQ multiplex PCR; TCRdb's version includes in-frame clones alone and lacks a portion of them. Among tens of thousands of clones listed, roughly four fifths were seen once. The data are from a study of blood T cell repertoires in COVID-19. This CDR3 is 16 amino acids long. Losses at the gene ends were 6 bases for V and 4 bases for J; bases not matched to a gene: 12. The germline V gene has CDR1 KGHSH and CDR2 LQKENI. The sequencing input was peripheral blood. This receptor was obtained from a human donor with acute or convalescent COVID-19. The donor label of this sample is uncertain. The chain has TRBV18 and TRBJ1-5, with 7 bases lining up with TRBD1. As DNA, the CDR3 is TGTGCCAGCTCGTGGGCCGGGACAGACAATAATCAGCCCCAGCATTTT. Protein sequence: CASSWAGTDNNQPQHF.